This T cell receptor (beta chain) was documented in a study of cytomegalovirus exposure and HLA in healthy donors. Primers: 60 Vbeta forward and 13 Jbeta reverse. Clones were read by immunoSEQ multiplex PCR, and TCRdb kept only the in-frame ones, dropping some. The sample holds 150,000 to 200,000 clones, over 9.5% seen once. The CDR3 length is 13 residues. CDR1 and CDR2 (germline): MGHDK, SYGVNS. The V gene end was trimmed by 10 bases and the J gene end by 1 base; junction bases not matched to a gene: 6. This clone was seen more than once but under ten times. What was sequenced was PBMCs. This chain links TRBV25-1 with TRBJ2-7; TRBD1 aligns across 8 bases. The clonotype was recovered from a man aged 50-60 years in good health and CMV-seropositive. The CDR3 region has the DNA TGTGCCACCTCGGACAGGGCATCCTACGAGCAGTACGTC. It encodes CATSDRASYEQYV.